This T cell receptor beta chain emerged from a study of CD8 T cells in ankylosing spondylitis. Study results and caveats: There was a TCR beta motif, made of several highly homologous variants, that appeared characteristic of ankylosing spondylitis blood.

Of note for this clonotype: Its antigen is unknown.

This CDR3 is 9 amino acids long. Germline loops: CDR1 MNHNS, CDR2 SASEGT. TCRdb re-analysed the 5' RACE reads in MiXCR, keeping a single row per CDR3 protein. In the table there are some 700,000 distinct CDR3 sequences, over 15% of which are singletons. This chain connects TRBV6-1 to TRBJ1-1; TRBD1 might be the D (5 bases). The sequencing input was blood, either unsorted or a sorted T cell fraction (not recorded which). The receptor was derived from a male donor with ankylosing spondylitis. CDR3 sequence: CEGRGRAFF. DNA for the CDR3: TGTGAGGGCCGGGGGAGAGCTTTCTTT.